Listed here are 11 T cell receptor beta chains from one sample, sequenced in a study of Ad26.COV2.S vaccination and SARS-CoV-2 variants. Treatment specified: some 20 received Ad26.COV2.S at low or high dose, single or two shots; about 5 received placebo; per-sample allocation not given. Sampling took place 63 days after the first vaccine or placebo injection. The table came from immunoSEQ multiplex PCR; TCRdb's copy has only in-frame clones and leaves some out. The table records over 250,000 clones, around 87% of them present only once. The sequenced sample was peripheral blood, obtained in a trial of Ad26.COV2.S vaccine versus placebo. All receptors derive from a person between 18 and 60 years old who received the Ad26.COV2.S COVID-19 vaccine or a placebo.

The chain couples TRBV27 to TRBJ1-3; D is ambiguous. V lost 5 bases and J lost 0, with 5 bases in between. Germline CDR1 MNHEY, CDR2 SMNVEV (reference sequence). The CDR3 runs to 13 residues. The CDR3 DNA follows: TGTGCCAGCAGTCCGAGCTCTGGAAACACCATATATTTT. This translates into CASSPSSGNTIYF.

The J gene is TRBJ1-4, the V gene TRBV5-1; D perhaps matches TRBD1 (5 bases). Deletions cut 1 base from V and 4 bases from J, with 11 bases between. The CDR3 spans 15 residues. Germline assignment: CDR1 SGHRS and CDR2 YFSETQ. The CDR3 here is CASSLSAGSNEKLFF. In nucleotides, the CDR3 is TGCGCCAGCAGCTTGTCCGCAGGGAGTAATGAAAAACTGTTTTTT.

This clone came up a few times. CDR3 DNA sequence: TGTGCCACCAGCAGGGTCGATCGGAATTCACCCCTCCACTTT. Protein: CATSRVDRNSPLHF. The V gene is TRBV15, the J gene TRBJ1-6; D is ambiguous. Germline V gene sequence: CDR1 LNHNV, CDR2 YYDKDF (reference sequence). V was shortened by 3 bases and J by 7 bases, with 10 bases between the two germline ends. The CDR3 totals 14 residues. Based on the CDR3 plus reference TRBV15 and TRBJ1-6, the full variable domain is DAMVIQNPRYQVTQFGKPVTLSCSQTLNHNVMYWYQQKSSQAPKLLFHYYDKDFNNEADTPDNFQSRRPNTSFCFLDIRSPGLGDTAMYLCATSRVDRNSPLHFGNGTRLTVT.

The chain links TRBV5-1 to TRBJ2-3; D remains unclear. Germline assignment: CDR1 SGHRS and CDR2 YFSETQ. Deletions cut 5 bases from V and 6 bases from J, with 10 bases between. This CDR3 is 12 amino acids long. CDR3 amino acids: CASRLGDDTQYF. CDR3 bases: TGCGCCAGCAGGCTTGGGGATGATACGCAGTATTTT.

This clone turned up a few times. The chain employs TRBV7-9 and TRBJ2-7; the match to TRBD2 covers 13 bases. With 4 bases clipped from V and 7 bases from J, the junction kept 7 bases outside the gene matches. Germline V gene data show CDR1 as SEHNR and CDR2 as FQNEAQ (reference sequence). This CDR3 has 15 amino acids. The CDR3 DNA is TGTGCCAGCAGCTCTACTAGCGGGAGGGCTAAAGAGCAGTACTTC. This encodes CASSSTSGRAKEQYF. Combining the CDR3 with reference TRBV7-9 and TRBJ2-7 gives the whole variable domain DTGVSQNPRHKITKRGQNVTFRCDPISEHNRLYWYRQTLGQGPEFLTYFQNEAQLEKSRLLSDRFSAERPKGSFSTLEIQRTEQGDSAMYLCASSSTSGRAKEQYFGPGTRLTVT.

The chain carries TRBV5-1 and TRBJ1-2; D is ambiguous. The V end was cut by 1 base, the J end by 4 bases, with 8 bases between. The CDR3 length is 13 residues. Germline assignment: CDR1 SGHRS and CDR2 YFSETQ. The CDR3 protein is CASSLTGAYGYTF. CDR3 sequence (DNA): TGCGCCAGCAGCTTGACGGGTGCCTATGGCTACACCTTC.

This sequence joins TRBV7-9 and TRBJ1-4; a possible D gene is TRBD1 (6 bases). V was cut by 3 bases and J by 5 bases, with 10 bases left in between. The CDR3 has 14 residues. Germline CDR1 reads SEHNR; CDR2 reads FQNEAQ (reference sequence). The DNA of the CDR3 is TGTGCCAGCAGCTTTCCAACAGGGAATGAAAAACTGTTTTTT. It yields the protein CASSFPTGNEKLFF.

The chain links TRBV6-5 to TRBJ2-1; D may be TRBD1 (5 bases). This CDR3 region has 15 residues. Germline-derived CDR1 and CDR2 are MNHEY and SVGAGI. Trimming removed 5 bases from V and 0 bases from J, with 11 bases in between. Written as DNA, the CDR3 is TGTGCCAGCAGTCCCGGACACAGCTCCTACAATGAGCAGTTCTTC. Protein sequence: CASSPGHSSYNEQFF.

V usage is TRBV6-4 and J usage is TRBJ1-1; no definite D call. The germline V gene encodes CDR1 MRHNA and CDR2 SNTAGT. The CDR3 is 13 residues long. V shed 5 bases and J shed 1 base, with 8 bases lying between them. CDR3 sequence (DNA): TGTGCCAGCAGTCTAGACACGAACACTGAAGCTTTCTTT. It specifies CASSLDTNTEAFF.

The chain couples TRBV29-1 to TRBJ1-2, with no clear D. V was trimmed by 4 bases and J by 5 bases, leaving 5 bases between them. Germline CDR1 and CDR2: SQVTM and ANQGSEA. There are 10 residues in the CDR3. The CDR3 is CSVGGYGYTF. The CDR3 nucleotides are TGCAGCGTTGGAGGTTATGGCTACACCTTC.

The chain has TRBV12-3 or TRBV12-4 and TRBJ1-4; D not resolved. There are 13 residues in the CDR3. V was clipped by 6 bases and J by 7 bases, with 12 bases between them. The CDR3 loop is CASSSSVAEKLFF. In nucleotides, the CDR3 is TGTGCCAGCAGCTCAAGTGTAGCTGAAAAACTGTTTTTT.